This entry lists 29 T cell receptor beta chains sequenced from one sample in a study of early T cells in non-severe SARS-CoV-2 infection. TCRdb passed the 5' RACE reads through MiXCR, listing each CDR3 protein once. The table records more than 45,000 distinct CDR3 sequences, 13% of them present only once. Material: whole blood. The receptors were gathered from an adult who was a healthcare worker with PCR-confirmed SARS-CoV-2 infection or an uninfected control (not recorded which).

This clonotype occurred many times. V is TRBV7-9 and J is TRBJ2-5; D is uncertain. Looked up from germline, CDR1 is SEHNR and CDR2 is FQNEAQ (reference sequence). Trimming removed 2 bases at V and 0 bases at J, with 7 bases between. CDR3 length: 14 residues. Here the CDR3 reads CASSLFANQETQYF. CDR3 in DNA: TGTGCCAGCAGCTTATTTGCGAACCAAGAGACCCAGTACTTC.

This clonotype was seen ten or more times. The CDR3 DNA reads TGTGCCAGCAGCCTCATTTATCGAGGGAACACCGGGGAGCTGTTTTTT. Its translation: CASSLIYRGNTGELFF. The gene calls are TRBV7-9 and TRBJ2-2; D is undetermined. Germline CDR1 SEHNR, CDR2 FQNEAQ (reference sequence). V shed 5 bases and J shed 1 base, with 14 bases lying between them. The CDR3 spans 16 residues.

This sequence joins TRBV13 and TRBJ1-1; D not resolved. CDR1 is PRHDT, CDR2 FYEKMQ, per germline (reference sequence). There are 16 residues in the CDR3. Trimming stripped 0 bases from V and 0 bases from J, with 11 bases between. This CDR3 is CASSLGRFLVNTEAFF. The CDR3 coding sequence is TGTGCCAGCAGCTTAGGACGGTTTTTGGTGAACACTGAAGCTTTCTTT.

This clonotype was recorded once. The chain recombines TRBV9 with TRBJ2-7, with 7 bases that match TRBD1. Trimming took 4 bases from V and 6 from J; bases not matched to a gene: 7. This CDR3 region has 13 residues. The germline gives CDR1 SGDLS, CDR2 YYNGEE. CDR3 in amino acids: CASSIRPGGEQYF. The DNA for the CDR3 is TGTGCCAGCAGCATCCGGCCAGGGGGCGAGCAGTACTTC.

The rearrangement uses TRBV12-3 or TRBV12-4 and TRBJ2-3; perhaps D is TRBD1 or TRBD2 (6 bases each). V lost 5 bases and J 0 bases, leaving 12 bases between the germline ends. The CDR3 is 15 amino acids. CDR3 sequence reads: CASSPAGQSTDTQYF. In nucleotides, the CDR3 is TGTGCCAGCAGTCCCGCGGGACAAAGCACAGATACGCAGTATTTT.

This clonotype was detected many times. This chain uses TRBV28 with TRBJ1-6, with D unresolved. Between the trimmed V and J ends, which lost 10 bases and 7 bases, there was a span of 14 bases. CDR1 and CDR2 from the germline V gene are MDHEN and SYDVKM. The CDR3 totals 13 residues. The CDR3 is CATKWPPNSPLHF. The CDR3 DNA follows: TGTGCCACCAAGTGGCCGCCCAATTCACCCCTCCACTTT.

Only a few counts were recorded for this clonotype. V and J are TRBV7-9 and TRBJ2-1, with D unclear. The CDR3 length is 14 residues. V was pared by 3 bases and J by 5 bases, with 11 bases between. Germline CDR1 reads SEHNR; CDR2 reads FQNEAQ (reference sequence). The CDR3 sequence is CASSLGRLDNEQFF. The CDR3 coding sequence is TGTGCCAGCAGCTTGGGCCGACTCGACAATGAGCAGTTCTTC.

This clonotype was counted only a few times. The chain recombines TRBV2 with TRBJ1-1, with 7 bases identical to TRBD1. Germline lookup yields CDR1 SNHLY and CDR2 FYNNEI. Losses at the gene ends were 7 bases for V and 3 bases for J; bases not matched to a gene: 8. CDR3 length equals 14 residues. The CDR3 is CASNRDRADTEAFF. The CDR3 region has the DNA TGTGCCAGCAACCGAGACAGGGCGGACACTGAAGCTTTCTTT.

This chain joins TRBV5-1 and TRBJ2-5; D not resolved. The V gene lost 0 bases and the J gene lost 1 base, with 7 bases spanning the gap. CDR1 SGHRS and CDR2 YFSETQ come from the germline V gene. The CDR3 spans 14 residues. CDR3 loop: CASSLASPQETQYF. The CDR3 DNA reads TGCGCCAGCAGCTTGGCTAGTCCCCAAGAGACCCAGTACTTC. Based on the CDR3 plus reference TRBV5-1 and TRBJ2-5, the full variable domain is KAGVTQTPRYLIKTRGQQVTLSCSPISGHRSVSWYQQTPGQGLQFLFEYFSETQRNKGNFPGRFSGRQFSNSRSEMNVSTLELGDSALYLCASSLASPQETQYFGPGTRLLVL.

The sample holds many counts of this clonotype. The junction shows a germline mismatch at one end, possibly a read error. The J gene is TRBJ2-1, the V gene TRBV2; TRBD2 agrees at 14 bases. The germline V gene has CDR1 SNHLY and CDR2 FYNNEI. The CDR3 covers 16 residues. CDR3 residues: CASRSWTSGGNNEQFF. The CDR3 DNA sequence: TGTGCCAGCAGGTCCTGGACTAGCGGGGGGAACAATGAACAGTTCTTC. The full variable domain, completed using reference TRBV2 and TRBJ2-1, is EPEVTQTPSHQVTQMGQEVILRCVPISNHLYFYWYRQILGQKVEFLVSFYNNEISEKSEIFDDQFSVERPDGSNFTLKIRSTKLEDSAMYFCASRSWTSGGNNEQFFGPGTRLTVL.

This chain joins TRBV20-1 and TRBJ2-5; perhaps TRBD2 as D (5 bases). In germline, CDR1 is DFQATT, CDR2 SNEGSKA (reference sequence). V lost 6 bases to trimming and J lost 5 bases, with 16 bases between them. The CDR3 has 13 amino acids. The CDR3 DNA is TGCAGTGCCCGGAGTCCCGGAGGCGAGACCCAGTACTTC. Translation gives CSARSPGGETQYF.

There are many counts of this clonotype. J is TRBJ1-4 and V is TRBV28; TRBD1 aligns across 7 bases. The trim removed 10 bases at V and 8 bases at J, leaving 10 bases unmatched. The V gene's germline CDR1 is MDHEN and CDR2 SYDVKM. CDR3 size: 13 residues. The CDR3 loop is CATEQGSGEKLFF. In DNA, the CDR3 is TGTGCCACGGAACAGGGGTCGGGAGAAAAACTGTTTTTT.

At least ten counts were recorded for this clonotype. The chain has TRBV18 and TRBJ1-1; no reliable D call. The length of the CDR3 is 12 residues. From germline, CDR1 is KGHSH and CDR2 LQKENI. The V end lost 1 base, the J end lost 3 bases, and 3 bases lay between the germline ends. The CDR3 loop reads CASSPLHTEAFF. The CDR3 DNA follows: TGTGCCAGCTCACCACTTCACACTGAAGCTTTCTTT.

The rearrangement links TRBV6-5 to TRBJ1-1, with 9 nucleotides matching TRBD1. The CDR3 loop spans 14 amino acids. V dropped 8 bases and J dropped 3; count of bases not matched to a gene: 7. Germline V gene sequence: CDR1 MNHEY, CDR2 SVGAGI. The CDR3 coding sequence is TGTGCCAGCGCAGGACAGGGGCCGTACACTGAAGCTTTCTTT. This codes for CASAGQGPYTEAFF.

This clonotype was recorded at least ten times. V is TRBV7-8 and J is TRBJ2-1; 8 nucleotides match TRBD2. Germline loops: CDR1 SGHVS, CDR2 FQNEAQ. The J segment lost 4 bases and the V segment lost 2 bases, leaving 7 bases of the junction unmatched. The CDR3 is 16 residues long. CDR3 protein: CASSLKTSAAYNEQFF. The CDR3 bases are TGTGCCAGCAGCTTAAAGACTAGCGCTGCTTACAATGAGCAGTTCTTC.

A remark on this clonotype: A much larger clonotype is one base distant, so this may be a read error. The rearrangement uses TRBV20-1 and TRBJ2-7; D is perhaps TRBD1 (6 bases). The V gene's germline CDR1 is DFQATT and CDR2 SNEGSKA (reference sequence). Deletions cut 5 bases from V and 2 bases from J, with 16 bases between. The length of the CDR3 is 14 residues. Written as DNA, the CDR3 is TGCAGTGCTGGTGAGGGAACAGGGCCCTACGAGCAGTACTTC. Amino acids: CSAGEGTGPYEQYF.

This clonotype was counted at least ten times. The chain recombines TRBV2 with TRBJ2-2, with D possibly TRBD2 on 6 matching bases. V was pared by 3 bases and J by 4 bases, with 12 bases between. From germline, CDR1 is SNHLY and CDR2 FYNNEI. The CDR3 loop spans 15 amino acids. The DNA of the CDR3 is TGTGCCAGCAGTGACAGACTAGTTGGCACCGGGGAGCTGTTTTTT. Protein: CASSDRLVGTGELFF.

This clonotype occurred many times. V gene TRBV20-1 combines with J gene TRBJ2-1, with TRBD2 matching 8 bases. This CDR3 has 16 amino acids. Germline CDR1 DFQATT, CDR2 SNEGSKA (reference sequence). The V segment lost 0 bases and the J segment 3 bases; nucleotides outside the gene matches: 7. CDR3 loop: CSARDRLAGNYNEQFF. The CDR3 bases are TGCAGTGCTAGAGATCGGCTAGCGGGTAACTACAATGAGCAGTTCTTC.

This clonotype was recorded many times. The chain uses TRBV6-2 or TRBV6-3 and TRBJ2-1; D is uncertain. The CDR3 loop spans 13 amino acids. Deletions cut 3 bases from V and 7 bases from J, with 10 bases between. The germline gives CDR1 MNHEY, CDR2 SVGEGT. The CDR3 DNA sequence: TGTGCCAGCAGTTATACCCAGAGGAATGAGCAGTTCTTC. Its translation: CASSYTQRNEQFF.

The chain carries TRBV11-2 and TRBJ1-4, with D maybe TRBD1 (6 bases). With 5 bases removed from V and 3 bases from J, the gap between germline ends came to 13 bases. CDR3 length: 15 residues. Germline V gene data show CDR1 as SGHAT and CDR2 as FQNNGV. Here the CDR3 reads CASSPWRGANEKLFF. CDR3 nucleotides: TGTGCCAGCAGCCCGTGGAGGGGGGCTAATGAAAAACTGTTTTTT.

This clonotype was detected many times. CDR3 nucleotides: TGTGCCAGCAGCCACCATGGGGGGTGGGAATTGGAGCAGTACTTC. Translating it yields CASSHHGGWELEQYF. This sequence joins TRBV7-2 and TRBJ2-7, with D possibly TRBD2 on 6 matching bases. Looked up from germline, CDR1 is SGHTA and CDR2 is FQGNSA. There are 15 residues in the CDR3. V dropped 5 bases and J dropped 7 bases, with 21 bases sitting between them.

This clonotype was seen at least ten times. This chain uses TRBV5-6 with TRBJ2-6; D is uncertain. The CDR3 runs to 15 residues. Germline CDR1 SGHDT, CDR2 YYEEEE. Trimming cost V 0 bases and J 0 bases, with 4 bases left between them. CDR3 region: CASSLGSSGANVLTF. Here the CDR3 DNA reads TGTGCCAGCAGCTTGGGAAGCTCTGGGGCCAACGTCCTGACTTTC. Drawing the rest from reference TRBV5-6 and TRBJ2-6, the complete variable domain is DAGVTQSPTHLIKTRGQQVTLRCSPKSGHDTVSWYQQALGQGPQFIFQYYEEEERQRGNFPDRFSGHQFPNYSSELNVNALLLGDSALYLCASSLGSSGANVLTFGAGSRLTVL.

This clonotype was picked up a small number of times. The chain recombines TRBV10-2 with TRBJ2-5; 9 bases align to TRBD2. Germline-derived CDR1 and CDR2 are WSHSY and SAAADI. The CDR3 has 13 amino acids. Germline trimming cut 6 bases from V and 5 bases from J; bases unmatched to any gene: 4. The CDR3 region is CASRLAGVETQYF. The CDR3 DNA is TGCGCCAGCAGGTTAGCGGGAGTCGAGACCCAGTACTTC.

This clonotype was recorded many times. This sequence joins TRBV28 and TRBJ1-1, with D possibly being TRBD1 (6 bases). Per germline, CDR1 MDHEN and CDR2 SYDVKM. CDR3 length: 11 residues. Between the trimmed V and J ends, which lost 6 bases and 10 bases, there was a span of 12 bases. The chain's CDR3 is CASRQGVGAFF. The CDR3 DNA reads TGTGCCAGCAGACAGGGAGTAGGAGCTTTCTTT. The full variable domain, its missing parts supplied by reference TRBV28 and TRBJ1-1, is DVKVTQSSRYLVKRTGEKVFLECVQDMDHENMFWYRQDPGLGLRLIYFSYDVKMKEKGDIPEGYSVSREKKERFSLILESASTNQTSMYLCASRQGVGAFFGQGTRLTVV.

This clonotype was recorded at least ten times. The V and J genes are TRBV9 and TRBJ1-2; D is undetermined. The CDR3 is 11 residues long. Germline V gene sequence: CDR1 SGDLS, CDR2 YYNGEE. The V end was cut by 0 bases, the J end by 4 bases, with 1 base between. The CDR3 DNA is TGTGCCAGCAGCGTAGGCTATGGCTACACCTTC. This encodes CASSVGYGYTF.

This chain links TRBV28 with TRBJ2-3; the D is unclear. Trimming shortened V by 6 bases and J by 4 bases, and 14 bases separated the two germline ends. The CDR3 runs 14 residues. Looked up from germline, CDR1 is MDHEN and CDR2 is SYDVKM. The DNA of the CDR3 is TGTGCCAGCAGCCTCTCACTGGGCGCAGATACGCAGTATTTT. This translates into CASSLSLGADTQYF.

The sample holds many counts of this clonotype. The chain joins TRBV20-1 to TRBJ2-6; 9 bases are shared with TRBD1. The CDR3 sequence is 17 residues long. The junction had 13 bases not matched to a gene; V was cut back by 5 bases and J by 5 bases. Germline CDR1 is DFQATT and CDR2 is SNEGSKA (reference sequence). For the CDR3, the DNA is TGCAGTGCTGGCCCCGGGACAGGGTCCTTGAGGGCCAACGTCCTGACTTTC. Translating it yields CSAGPGTGSLRANVLTF.

This clonotype was counted ten times or more. CDR3 region: CASKVTSGANVLTF. The CDR3 coding sequence is TGTGCCAGCAAAGTTACCTCTGGGGCCAACGTCCTGACTTTC. V usage is TRBV27 and J usage is TRBJ2-6; no definite D call. The CDR3 contains 14 residues. Trimming cost V 7 bases and J 0 bases, with 7 bases left between them. Germline V lookup: CDR1 MNHEY, CDR2 SMNVEV (reference sequence).

This chain links TRBV2 with TRBJ2-7; D is ambiguous. The CDR3 length is 13 residues. Germline values: CDR1 SNHLY, CDR2 FYNNEI. V lost 7 bases, J lost 0 bases, and 10 bases lay in between. The CDR3 nucleotides read TGTGCCAGCAAAGACGGCTTCTCCTACGAGCAGTACTTC. Translated: CASKDGFSYEQYF.